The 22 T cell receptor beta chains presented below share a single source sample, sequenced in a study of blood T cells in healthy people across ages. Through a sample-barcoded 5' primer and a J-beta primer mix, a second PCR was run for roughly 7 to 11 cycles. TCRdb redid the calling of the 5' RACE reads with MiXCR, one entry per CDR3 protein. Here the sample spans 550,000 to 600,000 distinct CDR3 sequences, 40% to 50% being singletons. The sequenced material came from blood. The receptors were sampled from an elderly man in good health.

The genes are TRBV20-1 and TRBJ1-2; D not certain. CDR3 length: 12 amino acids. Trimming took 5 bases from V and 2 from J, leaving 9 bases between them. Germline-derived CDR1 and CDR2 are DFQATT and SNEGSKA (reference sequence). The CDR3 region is CSASGTNYGYTF. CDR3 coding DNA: TGCAGTGCTTCAGGAACAAACTATGGCTACACCTTC.

This CDR3 is CASSLNAGANEQFF. CDR3 sequence (DNA): TGTGCCAGCAGCTTAAACGCGGGGGCCAATGAGCAGTTCTTC. This chain joins TRBV7-2 and TRBJ2-1; possible D gene TRBD2, 7 bases. Germline assignment: CDR1 SGHTA and CDR2 FQGNSA. The CDR3 contains 14 residues. Trimming took 2 bases from V and 6 from J, leaving 11 bases between them. Together with reference TRBV7-2 and TRBJ2-1, the CDR3 gives the full variable domain: GAGVSQSPSNKVTEKGKDVELRCDPISGHTALYWYRQSLGQGLEFLIYFQGNSAPDKSGLPSDRFSAERTGGSVSTLTIQRTQQEDSAVYLCASSLNAGANEQFFGPGTRLTVL.

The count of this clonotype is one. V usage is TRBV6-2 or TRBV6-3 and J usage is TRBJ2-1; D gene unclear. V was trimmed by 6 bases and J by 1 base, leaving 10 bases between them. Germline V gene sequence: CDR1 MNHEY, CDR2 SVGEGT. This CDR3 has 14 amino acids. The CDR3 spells CASSETRSYNEQFF. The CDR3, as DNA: TGTGCCAGCAGCGAGACTCGTTCCTACAATGAGCAGTTCTTC.

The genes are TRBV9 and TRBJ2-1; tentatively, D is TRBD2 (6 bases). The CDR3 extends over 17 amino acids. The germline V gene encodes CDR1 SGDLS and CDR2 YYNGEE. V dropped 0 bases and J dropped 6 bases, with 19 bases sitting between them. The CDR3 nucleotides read TGTGCCAGCAGCGTAGGTCAGGGTCTAGCGAGGCGCAATGAGCAGTTCTTC. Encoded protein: CASSVGQGLARRNEQFF. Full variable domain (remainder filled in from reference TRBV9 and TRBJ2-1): DSGVTQTPKHLITATGQRVTLRCSPRSGDLSVYWYQQSLDQGLQFLIQYYNGEERAKGNILERFSAQQFPDLHSELNLSSLELGDSALYFCASSVGQGLARRNEQFFGPGTRLTVL.

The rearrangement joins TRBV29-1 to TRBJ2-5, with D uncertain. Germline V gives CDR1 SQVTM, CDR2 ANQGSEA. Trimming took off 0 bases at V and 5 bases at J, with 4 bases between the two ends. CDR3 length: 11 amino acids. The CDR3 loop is CSVEDWETQYF. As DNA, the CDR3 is TGCAGCGTTGAAGATTGGGAGACCCAGTACTTC.

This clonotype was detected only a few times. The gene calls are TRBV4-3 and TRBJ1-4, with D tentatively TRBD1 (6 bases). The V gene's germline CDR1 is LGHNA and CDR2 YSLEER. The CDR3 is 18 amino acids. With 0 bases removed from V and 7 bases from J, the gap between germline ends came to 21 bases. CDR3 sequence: CASSQDQGITGFPEKLFF. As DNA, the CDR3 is TGCGCCAGCAGCCAAGATCAGGGGATTACAGGGTTTCCTGAAAAACTGTTTTTT.

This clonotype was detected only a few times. CDR3 amino acids: CASSYAPRWNEQFF. In DNA, the CDR3 is TGTGCCAGCAGTTACGCGCCTAGGTGGAATGAGCAGTTCTTC. J is TRBJ2-1 and V is TRBV6-5; D ambiguous. Germline CDR1 MNHEY, CDR2 SVGAGI. This CDR3 spans 14 amino acids. The V gene lost 2 bases and the J gene lost 7 bases, with 12 bases spanning the gap.

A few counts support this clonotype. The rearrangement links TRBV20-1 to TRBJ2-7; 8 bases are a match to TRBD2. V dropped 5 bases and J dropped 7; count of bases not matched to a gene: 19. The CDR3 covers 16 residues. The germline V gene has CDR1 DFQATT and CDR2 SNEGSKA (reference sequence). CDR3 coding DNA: TGCAGTGCTCGAGGGTCAGCCGGGAGGGGTACGAGGGAGCAGTACTTC. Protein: CSARGSAGRGTREQYF.

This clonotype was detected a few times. The CDR3 coding sequence is TGTGCCAGCAGCGTGGGAACAGTGAACACTGAAGCTTTCTTT. Translating it yields CASSVGTVNTEAFF. This chain uses TRBV9 with TRBJ1-1, with unresolved D. The germline CDR1 and CDR2 sequences are SGDLS and YYNGEE. With 2 bases removed from V and 0 bases from J, the gap between germline ends came to 8 bases. The CDR3 covers 14 residues.

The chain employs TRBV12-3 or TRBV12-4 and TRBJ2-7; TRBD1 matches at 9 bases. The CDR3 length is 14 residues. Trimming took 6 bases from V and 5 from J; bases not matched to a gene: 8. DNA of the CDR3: TGTGCCAGCAGCCGCCGGGACAGGGAAAACGAGCAGTACTTC. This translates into CASSRRDRENEQYF.

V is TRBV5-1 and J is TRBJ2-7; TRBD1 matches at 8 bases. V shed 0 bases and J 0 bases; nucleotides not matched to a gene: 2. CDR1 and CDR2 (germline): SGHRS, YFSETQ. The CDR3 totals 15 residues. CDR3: CASSLEGQGSYEQYF. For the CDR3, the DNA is TGCGCCAGCAGCTTGGAAGGACAGGGCTCCTACGAGCAGTACTTC. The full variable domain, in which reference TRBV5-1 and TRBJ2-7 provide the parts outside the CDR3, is KAGVTQTPRYLIKTRGQQVTLSCSPISGHRSVSWYQQTPGQGLQFLFEYFSETQRNKGNFPGRFSGRQFSNSRSEMNVSTLELGDSALYLCASSLEGQGSYEQYFGPGTRLTVT.

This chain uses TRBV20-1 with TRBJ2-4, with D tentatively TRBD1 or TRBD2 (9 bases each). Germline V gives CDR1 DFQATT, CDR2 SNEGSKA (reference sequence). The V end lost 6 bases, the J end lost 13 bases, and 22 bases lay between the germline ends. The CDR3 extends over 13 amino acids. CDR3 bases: TGCAGTGCGGGGGACAGGGTAGCGGGGGAGCAGTACTTC. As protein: CSAGDRVAGEQYF.

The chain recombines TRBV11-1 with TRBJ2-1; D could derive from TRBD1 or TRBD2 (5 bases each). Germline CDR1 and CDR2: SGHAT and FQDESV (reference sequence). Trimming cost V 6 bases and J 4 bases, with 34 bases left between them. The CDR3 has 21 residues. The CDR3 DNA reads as TGTGCCAGCAGTACAGTCCTCGGGACCGACTTTATCCACTACCGATACAATGAGCAGTTCTTC. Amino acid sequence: CASSTVLGTDFIHYRYNEQFF. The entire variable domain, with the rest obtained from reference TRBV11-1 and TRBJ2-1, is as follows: EAEVAQSPRYKITEKSQAVAFWCDPISGHATLYWYRQILGQGPELLVQFQDESVVDDSQLPKDRFSAERLKGVDSTLKIQPAELGDSAMYLCASSTVLGTDFIHYRYNEQFFGPGTRLTVL.

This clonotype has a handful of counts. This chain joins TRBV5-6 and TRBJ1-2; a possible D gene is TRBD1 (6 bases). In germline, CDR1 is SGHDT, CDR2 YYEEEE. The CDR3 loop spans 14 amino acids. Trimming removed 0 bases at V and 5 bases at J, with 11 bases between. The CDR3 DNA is TGTGCCAGCAGCTTGGGCAGGGGCACGTATGGCTACACCTTC. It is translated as CASSLGRGTYGYTF. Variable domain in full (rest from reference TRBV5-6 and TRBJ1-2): DAGVTQSPTHLIKTRGQQVTLRCSPKSGHDTVSWYQQALGQGPQFIFQYYEEEERQRGNFPDRFSGHQFPNYSSELNVNALLLGDSALYLCASSLGRGTYGYTFGSGTRLTVV.

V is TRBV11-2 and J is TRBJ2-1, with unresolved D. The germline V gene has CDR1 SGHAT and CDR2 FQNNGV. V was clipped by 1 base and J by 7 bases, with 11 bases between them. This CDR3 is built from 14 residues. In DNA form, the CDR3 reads TGTGCCAGCAGCTTAGGGGATATCGGGAATGAGCAGTTCTTC. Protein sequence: CASSLGDIGNEQFF.

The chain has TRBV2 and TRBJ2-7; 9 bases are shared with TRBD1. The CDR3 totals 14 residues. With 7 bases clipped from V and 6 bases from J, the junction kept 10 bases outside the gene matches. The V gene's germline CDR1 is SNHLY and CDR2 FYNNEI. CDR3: CASNGQGSCTEQYF. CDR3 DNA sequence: TGTGCCAGCAACGGACAGGGGAGCTGCACCGAGCAGTACTTC.

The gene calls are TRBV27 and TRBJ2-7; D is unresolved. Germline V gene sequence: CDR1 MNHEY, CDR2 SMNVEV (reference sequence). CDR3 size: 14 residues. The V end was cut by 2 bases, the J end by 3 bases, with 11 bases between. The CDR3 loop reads CASSLGQRLYEQYF. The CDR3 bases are TGTGCCAGCAGTTTAGGGCAGAGACTCTACGAGCAGTACTTC.

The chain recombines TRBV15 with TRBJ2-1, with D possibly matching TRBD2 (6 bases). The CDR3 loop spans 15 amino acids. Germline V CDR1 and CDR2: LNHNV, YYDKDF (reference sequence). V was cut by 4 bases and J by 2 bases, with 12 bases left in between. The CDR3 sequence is CATSTDRGTYNEQFF. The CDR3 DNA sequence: TGTGCCACCAGCACAGACCGGGGGACCTACAATGAGCAGTTCTTC.

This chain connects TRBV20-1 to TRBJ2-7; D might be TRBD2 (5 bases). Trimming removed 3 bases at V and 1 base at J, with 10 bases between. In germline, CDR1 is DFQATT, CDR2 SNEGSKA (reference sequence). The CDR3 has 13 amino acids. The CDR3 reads CSASVPGSYEQYF. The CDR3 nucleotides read TGCAGTGCTAGTGTCCCGGGGTCCTACGAGCAGTACTTC.

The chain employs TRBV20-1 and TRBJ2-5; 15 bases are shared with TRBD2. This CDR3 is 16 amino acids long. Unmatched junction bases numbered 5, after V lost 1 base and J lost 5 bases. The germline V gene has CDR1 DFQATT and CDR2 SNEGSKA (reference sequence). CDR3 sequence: CSARGTSGRGYETQYF. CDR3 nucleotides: TGCAGTGCTAGAGGGACTAGCGGGAGGGGGTACGAGACCCAGTACTTC.

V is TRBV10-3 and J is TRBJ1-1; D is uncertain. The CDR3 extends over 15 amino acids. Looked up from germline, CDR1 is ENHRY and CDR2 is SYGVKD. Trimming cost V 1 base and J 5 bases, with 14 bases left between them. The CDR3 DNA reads TGTGCCATCAGTGAGTTGGGCCCCCGAGGAACTGAAGCTTTCTTT. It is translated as CAISELGPRGTEAFF.

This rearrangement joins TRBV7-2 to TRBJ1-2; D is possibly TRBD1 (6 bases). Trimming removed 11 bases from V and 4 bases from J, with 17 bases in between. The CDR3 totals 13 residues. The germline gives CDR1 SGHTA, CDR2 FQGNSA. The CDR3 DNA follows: TGTGCCTCCCGGGGGCAGGTTCTCTATGGCTACACCTTC. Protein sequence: CASRGQVLYGYTF.